What follows are 27 T cell receptor beta chains derived from one specimen sequenced in a study of CXCR3-negative and CXCR3-positive naive CD8 T cells. Study-level points and caveats: CXCR3-positive naive cells carried more hydrophobic TRB CDR3s than CXCR3-negative naive cells did.

With UMI labels, 5' RACE was used to prepare the TRB cDNA libraries. With the 5' RACE reads reprocessed, TCRdb shows one record per CDR3 protein and no DNA. The listing contains some 140,000 distinct CDR3 sequences. These receptors lack a known antigen. The sequenced sample was naive CXCR3+ CD8+ T cells from blood. Subset given: CD45RO-CCR7+CD27+CD95- naive CD8+ T cells expressing CXCR3 (TNR3+). These receptors all stem from a human donor in good health. Some clones in this sample may be carry-over from other donors' samples.

The chain recombines TRBV4-3 with TRBJ1-2; the D call of TRBD1 rests on TCRdb alone, since no DNA is present to check it. The V gene's germline CDR1 is LGHNA and CDR2 YSLEER. The CDR3 runs to 15 residues. The CDR3 reads CASSQTGTALYGYTF.

The V gene is TRBV12-3 or TRBV12-4, the J gene TRBJ2-1. The CDR3 covers 12 residues. CDR3 sequence reads: CASSLGINEQFF.

This chain links TRBV11-3 with TRBJ1-1; the TRBD1 assignment by TCRdb is unverifiable without DNA. The CDR3 loop spans 14 amino acids. Germline V gene data show CDR1 as SGHNT and CDR2 as YENEEA. The CDR3: CASSPPTDRGRAFF. Supplemented by reference TRBV11-3 and TRBJ1-1, the full variable domain reads EAGVVQSPRYKIIEKKQPVAFWCNPISGHNTLYWYLQNLGQGPELLIRYENEEAVDDSQLPKDRFSAERLKGVDSTLKIQPAELGDSAVYLCASSPPTDRGRAFFGQGTRLTVV.

This chain links TRBV12-3 or TRBV12-4 with TRBJ2-1; TCRdb gives TRBD2 as the D gene, but with no DNA this cannot be confirmed. This CDR3 comprises 15 residues. The CDR3 spells CASRSTSGKYNEQFF.

The chain couples TRBV9 to TRBJ2-7; TCRdb's D gene call, TRBD1, goes unchecked for lack of DNA. The CDR3 has 15 amino acids. Per the germline V gene, CDR1 is SGDLS and CDR2 is YYNGEE. This CDR3 reads CASSVAPGADHEQYF.

The chain employs TRBV29-1 and TRBJ2-1; TCRdb gives TRBD1 as the D gene, but with no DNA this cannot be confirmed. The CDR3 extends over 13 amino acids. Germline V lookup: CDR1 SQVTM, CDR2 ANQGSEA. CDR3 region: CSVGGQYYNEQFF.

This chain uses TRBV28 with TRBJ2-3; TCRdb reports TRBD2, a call that lacks DNA to check it against. The CDR3 length is 15 residues. The V gene's germline CDR1 is MDHEN and CDR2 SYDVKM. The CDR3 sequence: CASEVGRLSTDTQYF.

The chain is built from TRBV5-1 and TRBJ2-3. CDR3 length: 15 residues. Germline V gives CDR1 SGHRS, CDR2 YFSETQ. CDR3 residues: CASSLWTSGADTQYF.

The V call is TRBV12-3 or TRBV12-4, the J call TRBJ1-1; TCRdb names TRBD1, which stays unverified in the absence of DNA. The CDR3 spans 17 residues. The CDR3 region is CASSLVGGDPWDTEAFF.

The chain recombines TRBV7-2 with TRBJ1-5. Germline lookup yields CDR1 SGHTA and CDR2 FQGNSA. The CDR3 runs to 16 residues. The CDR3 spells CASSHLLGREDQPQHF.

The chain joins TRBV4-1 to TRBJ2-6; TCRdb returns TRBD2, unconfirmable since there is no DNA. The CDR3 sequence is 18 residues long. Germline CDR1 is MGHRA and CDR2 is YSYEKL. CDR3: CASSQEVGTYSGANVLTF.

This chain connects TRBV6-5 to TRBJ2-3; TCRdb lists TRBD2, though no DNA is available to test this call. The CDR3 consists of 12 residues. CDR1 MNHEY and CDR2 SVGAGI come from the germline V gene. Here the CDR3 reads CASSYFNGPLLF.

The CDR3 here is CASSIEGSSSYEQYF. J is TRBJ2-7 and V is TRBV19. Germline loops: CDR1 LNHDA, CDR2 SQIVND (reference sequence). The CDR3 covers 15 residues. The full variable domain, rest sourced from reference TRBV19 and TRBJ2-7, is DGGITQSPKYLFRKEGQNVTLSCEQNLNHDAMYWYRQDPGQGLRLIYYSQIVNDFQKGDIAEGYSVSREKKESFPLTVTSAQKNPTAFYLCASSIEGSSSYEQYFGPGTRLTVT.

V and J are TRBV20-1 and TRBJ2-3; without DNA, the TCRdb call of TRBD2 cannot be checked. Germline assignment: CDR1 DFQATT and CDR2 SNEGSKA (reference sequence). The CDR3 spans 12 residues. The CDR3 region is CSAGLAGDTQYF.

This chain connects TRBV29-1 to TRBJ2-3; the TRBD2 assignment by TCRdb is unverifiable without DNA. Per the germline V gene, CDR1 is SQVTM and CDR2 is ANQGSEA. The CDR3 is made up of 12 amino acids. CDR3 sequence reads: CSVDSASGTQYF.

The V gene is TRBV6-5, the J gene TRBJ2-1; TCRdb proposes TRBD1, but this gene call is untestable without DNA. Germline assignment: CDR1 MNHEY and CDR2 SVGAGI. The CDR3 is made up of 13 amino acids. Here the CDR3 reads CASSRPGWDEQFF.

J is TRBJ2-5 and V is TRBV7-8; TCRdb calls TRBD2, which cannot be checked without DNA. This CDR3 spans 17 amino acids. Germline V gene sequence: CDR1 SGHVS, CDR2 FQNEAQ. The CDR3: CASSPLLVAGGKETQYF.

The chain recombines TRBV12-3 or TRBV12-4 with TRBJ2-1; TCRdb designates TRBD2, a call that cannot be tested without DNA. CDR3 length: 15 residues. This chain's CDR3 is CASRGWTTIYNEQFF.

J is TRBJ2-2 and V is TRBV19; checking the TCRdb D call of TRBD1 is not possible without DNA. CDR3 size: 14 residues. Germline CDR1 and CDR2: LNHDA and SQIVND (reference sequence). The CDR3 loop is CASRWGVVTGELFF.

V and J are TRBV10-3 and TRBJ1-1. The germline V gene encodes CDR1 ENHRY and CDR2 SYGVKD. This CDR3 comprises 13 residues. CDR3 in amino acids: CAISEPMGTEAFF.

The V gene is TRBV5-5, the J gene TRBJ2-1. The CDR3 covers 15 residues. In germline, CDR1 is SGHKS, CDR2 YYEKEE (reference sequence). CDR3: CASSLSRFSYNEQFF.

The J gene is TRBJ2-5, the V gene TRBV23-1; TCRdb returns TRBD1, unconfirmable since there is no DNA. TRBV23-1 is an open reading frame whose function is uncertain. CDR3 size: 16 residues. The CDR3 is CASSRNRDKAQETQYF.

This rearrangement joins TRBV12-3 or TRBV12-4 to TRBJ2-3; no DNA is available, so the TRBD1 call from TCRdb remains unchecked. This CDR3 contains 14 residues. CDR3 sequence: CASSPQSRGDTQYF.

The chain is built from TRBV23-1 and TRBJ2-5. TRBV23-1 is filed as an ORF, its function uncertain. This CDR3 has 14 residues. The CDR3 sequence: CASPNTGDQETQYF.

The chain recombines TRBV7-7 with TRBJ2-7; TCRdb lists TRBD1, though no DNA is available to test this call. Germline V gives CDR1 SSHAT, CDR2 FNYEAQ (reference sequence). The CDR3 runs to 13 residues. The CDR3 region is CASSFGGGYEQYF.

The chain employs TRBV15 and TRBJ2-2; TCRdb's D call, TRBD1, is unchecked because there is no DNA. CDR1 LNHNV and CDR2 YYDKDF come from the germline V gene (reference sequence). The CDR3 contains 13 residues. The CDR3 is CATRQGGAGELFF.

The V gene is TRBV5-1, the J gene TRBJ2-1; TCRdb's D call, TRBD1, is unchecked because there is no DNA. This CDR3 contains 14 residues. Germline V gives CDR1 SGHRS, CDR2 YFSETQ. The CDR3 region is CASSLDRDVNEQFF.